Detailed here is one T cell receptor beta chain. Antigen specificity is unknown. The germline V and J ends were trimmed by 1 base and 4 bases, with 10 bases remaining between them. The CDR3 length is 14 residues. From germline, CDR1 is SQVTM and CDR2 ANQGSEA. The table came from immunoSEQ multiplex PCR; TCRdb's copy has only in-frame clones and leaves some out. Of roughly 30,000 clones in the sample, around nine tenths are singletons; the top ten hold 0.41%. The data belong to a study of STAT5B mutations in CD4+ large granular lymphocyte leukemia. Study-wide findings and caveats: Top patient clones used TRBV06 genes more often: 8/27 versus 2/35 in controls.

The V gene is TRBV29-1, the J gene TRBJ2-2; D is perhaps TRBD1 (5 bases). The clonotype originates from a human donor in good health. The specimen was CD4+ T cells from blood buffy coats. CDR3 in DNA: TGCAGCGTTGAAGCCTTCCAGGGCACCGGGGAGCTGTTTTTT. Translation: CSVEAFQGTGELFF.